Listed here are 30 T cell receptor beta chains from one sample, sequenced in a study of T cell responses to AZD1222 COVID-19 vaccine. Profiling relied on immunoSEQ multiplex PCR, and the TCRdb table lists in-frame clones only, not all of them. The sample holds 110,000 to 150,000 clones; 85% to 95% are singletons and the top ten take approximately 12%. The source material was peripheral blood, sampled after recovery from COVID-19. These receptors were obtained from an adult who had recovered from COVID-19.

This chain uses TRBV3-1 (or the pseudogene TRBV3-2) with TRBJ2-3; D remains unclear. The V gene lost 0 bases and the J gene lost 7 bases, with 14 bases spanning the gap. Germline V gene lookup returns CDR1 LGHDT and CDR2 YNNKEL (reference sequence). This CDR3 has 15 amino acids. The CDR3 DNA is TGTGCCAGCAGCCAAGATCTTCCGCCTGGGAATACGCAGTATTTT. It codes for CASSQDLPPGNTQYF.

This clone was recorded only once. The genes are TRBV28 and TRBJ1-5, with 7 positions matching TRBD1. CDR1 MDHEN and CDR2 SYDVKM come from the germline V gene. This CDR3 is 16 amino acids long. Trimming cost V 3 bases and J 2 bases; bases outside gene matches: 7. The CDR3 DNA reads TGTGCCAGCAGTTTCGGTTACAGGGGCGGCAATCAGCCCCAGCATTTT. Amino acid sequence: CASSFGYRGGNQPQHF.

The CDR3 loop is CASRLDTNTGELFF. The CDR3, as DNA: TGTGCCAGCAGGCTGGACACGAACACCGGGGAGCTGTTTTTT. The chain employs TRBV7-9 and TRBJ2-2; the D gene is possibly TRBD1 (5 bases). With 6 bases removed from V and 0 bases from J, the gap between germline ends came to 8 bases. Germline-derived CDR1 and CDR2 are SEHNR and FQNEAQ (reference sequence). The CDR3 consists of 14 residues.

The J gene is TRBJ1-6, the V gene TRBV28; the D is unclear. CDR1 MDHEN and CDR2 SYDVKM come from the germline V gene. The CDR3 covers 15 residues. Trimming shortened V by 7 bases and J by 7 bases, and 17 bases separated the two germline ends. The CDR3, as DNA: TGTGCCAGCATATCGCCGACGACACAGAATTCACCCCTCCACTTT. It yields the protein CASISPTTQNSPLHF.

The V and J genes are TRBV7-2 and TRBJ1-1; weak D call: TRBD1 (5 bases). CDR3 length: 14 residues. The germline V gene encodes CDR1 SGHTA and CDR2 FQGNSA. With 5 bases removed from V and 4 bases from J, the gap between germline ends came to 14 bases. The CDR3 DNA follows: TGTGCCAGCAGCCTAACTCGGGGGGGCACTGAAGCTTTCTTT. It translates to CASSLTRGGTEAFF.

About this clone itself: One end of the junction varies from germline; a read error may be responsible. The genes are TRBV7-7 and TRBJ2-7; possibly TRBD2 for D (5 bases). The germline V gene has CDR1 SSHAT and CDR2 FNYEAQ (reference sequence). This CDR3 contains 15 residues. CDR3 in amino acids: CASSLRTGSPYEQYF. The DNA of the CDR3 is TGTGCTAGCAGCTTGAGGACGGGGTCCCCCTACGAGCAGTACTTC. Filled out from reference TRBV7-7 and TRBJ2-7, the complete variable domain reads GAGVSQSPRYKVTKRGQDVTLRCDPISSHATLYWYQQALGQGPEFLTYFNYEAQPDKSGLPSDRFSAERPEGSISTLTIQRTEQRDSAMYRCASSLRTGSPYEQYFGPGTRLTVT.

The rearrangement joins TRBV3-1 (or the pseudogene TRBV3-2) to TRBJ2-2; tentative D call: TRBD1 (5 bases). V was clipped by 6 bases and J by 2 bases, with 16 bases between them. Germline CDR1 is LGHDT and CDR2 is YNNKEL (reference sequence). CDR3 size: 16 residues. CDR3 protein: CASSPERRANTGELFF. Written as DNA, the CDR3 is TGTGCCAGCAGTCCCGAACGCAGGGCCAACACCGGGGAGCTGTTTTTT.

The V gene is TRBV10-3, the J gene TRBJ1-1; D unresolved. This CDR3 comprises 13 residues. V shed 2 bases and J shed 1 base, with 5 bases lying between them. In germline, CDR1 is ENHRY, CDR2 SYGVKD. CDR3 DNA: TGTGCCATCAGTGAGGAGGCGAACACTGAAGCTTTCTTT. Encoded protein: CAISEEANTEAFF.

The chain uses TRBV15 and TRBJ2-3; TRBD2 matches 7 bases. There are 17 residues in the CDR3. Germline trimming cut 0 bases from V and 0 bases from J; bases unmatched to any gene: 6. Germline V gene data show CDR1 as LNHNV and CDR2 as YYDKDF (reference sequence). The DNA for the CDR3 is TGTGCCACCAGCAGAGATCAGGGTAGCGGGAGCACAGATACGCAGTATTTT. It translates to CATSRDQGSGSTDTQYF.

This clone was picked up a small number of times. The chain couples TRBV4-2 to TRBJ2-2, with 10 bases lining up with TRBD2. In germline, CDR1 is LGHNA, CDR2 YNFKEQ. The CDR3 has 19 amino acids. The ends lost 4 bases at V and 4 bases at J; junction bases unmatched: 15. For the CDR3, the DNA is TGTGCCAGCAGCCGGGGGGAGTCTAGCGGGAGCTTAGCCACCGGGGAGCTGTTTTTT. Amino acids: CASSRGESSGSLATGELFF.

The chain employs TRBV3-1 (or the pseudogene TRBV3-2) and TRBJ1-4; D possibly corresponds to TRBD1 (5 bases). From germline, CDR1 is LGHDT and CDR2 YNNKEL (reference sequence). V was cut by 1 base and J by 7 bases, with 19 bases left in between. This CDR3 contains 17 residues. CDR3 loop: CASSQGVARGASEKLFF. The CDR3 DNA reads TGTGCCAGCAGCCAAGGGGTGGCAAGGGGCGCGAGTGAAAAACTGTTTTTT.

This chain joins TRBV14 and TRBJ2-5, with 12 bases lining up with TRBD1. CDR1 is SGHDN, CDR2 FVKESK, per germline. This CDR3 has 15 amino acids. The V and J ends lost 4 bases and 5 bases, in that order; junction bases with no gene match: 5. The CDR3 here is CASSPWDRGQETQYF. DNA for the CDR3: TGTGCCAGCAGCCCCTGGGACAGGGGGCAGGAGACCCAGTACTTC.

The chain combines TRBV14 with TRBJ2-7, with 11 bases aligning to TRBD2. The germline gives CDR1 SGHDN, CDR2 FVKESK. The CDR3 has 14 residues. The V segment lost 4 bases and the J segment 7 bases; nucleotides outside the gene matches: 6. CDR3 amino acids: CASSPGLAALEQYF. The CDR3 DNA sequence: TGTGCCAGCAGCCCGGGACTAGCGGCCTTGGAGCAGTACTTC.

This rearrangement joins TRBV10-3 to TRBJ2-7, with 7 positions matching TRBD1. This CDR3 is 13 amino acids long. CDR1 is ENHRY, CDR2 SYGVKD, per germline. The V segment lost 6 bases and the J segment 3 bases; nucleotides outside the gene matches: 5. CDR3 sequence (DNA): TGTGCCATCAGCCCCGGGACAGACTACGAGCAGTACTTC. Translated, it gives CAISPGTDYEQYF.

This chain links TRBV28 with TRBJ1-2; D is possibly TRBD1 (5 bases). This CDR3 comprises 14 residues. Germline lookup yields CDR1 MDHEN and CDR2 SYDVKM. V dropped 5 bases and J dropped 12 bases, with 22 bases sitting between them. The CDR3 coding sequence is TGTGCCAGCAGTCTCGACCGGGACGTACTGCCTGACACCTTC. Translation gives CASSLDRDVLPDTF.

The V and J genes are TRBV13 and TRBJ2-7; D not certain. This CDR3 is built from 11 residues. CDR1 is PRHDT and CDR2 is FYEKMQ in the germline V gene (reference sequence). The V and J ends lost 3 bases and 6 bases respectively, with 6 bases between them. CDR3 amino acids: CASSFSGEQYF. The CDR3 bases are TGTGCCAGCAGCTTCTCGGGCGAGCAGTACTTC.

This clone ranks as medium-sized. CDR3 bases: TGTGCCAGCAGCCAAGTTGGTACCCCTGGGGAGCAGTACTTC. Protein product: CASSQVGTPGEQYF. The rearrangement joins TRBV4-2 to TRBJ2-7; D gene unclear. The CDR3 runs 14 residues. V lost 1 base to trimming and J lost 7 bases, with 14 bases between them. Germline CDR1 and CDR2: LGHNA and YNFKEQ.

This chain links TRBV9 with TRBJ1-2, with D maybe TRBD1 (6 bases). The V end was cut by 0 bases, the J end by 4 bases, with 13 bases between. The germline gives CDR1 SGDLS, CDR2 YYNGEE. The CDR3 has 15 residues. DNA of the CDR3: TGTGCCAGCAGCGTAGCTATGACAGGCCGCTATGGCTACACCTTC. Protein sequence: CASSVAMTGRYGYTF.

The chain couples TRBV5-1 to TRBJ2-5, with D perhaps TRBD2 (5 bases). V gave up 0 bases and J gave up 4 bases, with 16 bases separating them. The CDR3 totals 16 residues. The V gene's germline CDR1 is SGHRS and CDR2 YFSETQ. The CDR3 nucleotides read TGCGCCAGCAGCTTGGACACACCGCTCGGAGGAGAGACCCAGTACTTC. Amino acids: CASSLDTPLGGETQYF.

Notes on this clone: In the same sample, other DNA sequences code for this CDR3. The J gene is TRBJ2-7, the V gene TRBV27; 7 bases agree with TRBD1. Losses at the gene ends were 6 bases for V and 1 base for J; bases not matched to a gene: 3. This CDR3 has 13 residues. Germline CDR1 and CDR2: MNHEY and SMNVEV (reference sequence). This chain's CDR3 is CASSLGQSYEQYF. Here the CDR3 DNA reads TGTGCCAGCAGCCTGGGACAGTCCTACGAGCAGTACTTC.

The chain uses TRBV9 and TRBJ2-1; the match to TRBD2 covers 8 bases. Germline values: CDR1 SGDLS, CDR2 YYNGEE. The CDR3 extends over 16 amino acids. Losses at the gene ends were 0 bases for V and 5 bases for J; bases not matched to a gene: 7. The CDR3 sequence is CASSVGTSRSDNEQFF. The CDR3 DNA reads as TGTGCCAGCAGCGTAGGGACTAGCCGGAGCGACAATGAGCAGTTCTTC.

The chain uses TRBV7-9 and TRBJ1-1; no reliable D call. The germline V gene encodes CDR1 SEHNR and CDR2 FQNEAQ (reference sequence). This CDR3 is built from 13 residues. The V end lost 1 base, the J end lost 3 bases, and 6 bases lay between the germline ends. CDR3 sequence: CASSLGSDTEAFF. The CDR3 nucleotides are TGTGCCAGCAGCTTAGGGTCAGACACTGAAGCTTTCTTT.

The chain combines TRBV6-1 with TRBJ1-6; D is perhaps TRBD1 (5 bases). V shed 3 bases and J shed 1 base, with 13 bases lying between them. The CDR3 is 17 residues long. Per germline, CDR1 MNHNS and CDR2 SASEGT. CDR3 DNA: TGTGCCAGCAGTGAGGCAGGGAGGGGATCCTATAATTCACCCCTCCACTTT. Its protein product is CASSEAGRGSYNSPLHF.

The rearrangement uses TRBV28 and TRBJ2-7; possibly TRBD2 for D (6 bases). Trimming removed 5 bases at V and 7 bases at J, with 12 bases between. In germline, CDR1 is MDHEN, CDR2 SYDVKM. The CDR3 length is 12 residues. In DNA form, the CDR3 reads TGTGCCAGCAGTCCCGGTGCGGGGGAGCAGTACTTC. Residues: CASSPGAGEQYF.

This clone was seen a single time. The chain couples TRBV5-1 to TRBJ2-7; D may be TRBD1 (6 bases). CDR1 and CDR2 (germline): SGHRS, YFSETQ. Between the trimmed V and J ends, which lost 3 bases and 6 bases, there was a span of 16 bases. There are 14 residues in the CDR3. In nucleotides, the CDR3 is TGCGCCAGCAGCTACGGACAGATCGGGCTCGAGCAGTACTTC. Encoded protein: CASSYGQIGLEQYF.

The chain carries TRBV18 and TRBJ2-7, with 10 bases fitting TRBD2. CDR1 and CDR2 (germline): KGHSH, LQKENI. After removal of 3 bases from V and 0 bases from J, the junction contained 5 bases not matched to a gene. This CDR3 is 16 amino acids long. Written as DNA, the CDR3 is TGTGCCAGCTCACCTACCCCTAGCGGGAGCTCCTACGAGCAGTACTTC. Encoded protein: CASSPTPSGSSYEQYF.

V is TRBV7-2 and J is TRBJ2-3; 12 bases align to TRBD1. Germline V gives CDR1 SGHTA, CDR2 FQGNSA. This CDR3 is 18 amino acids long. V was pared by 4 bases and J by 6 bases, with 14 bases of the junction left unmatched. CDR3 protein: CASSSMGQGALWEDTQYF. CDR3 sequence (DNA): TGTGCCAGCAGCTCCATGGGACAGGGGGCACTCTGGGAGGATACGCAGTATTTT.

This chain uses TRBV28 with TRBJ1-2; D is uncertain. Trimming took 2 bases from V and 4 from J, leaving 17 bases between them. Looked up from germline, CDR1 is MDHEN and CDR2 is SYDVKM. The CDR3 spans 16 residues. CDR3: CASSLDRVGWSYGYTF. The CDR3 bases are TGTGCCAGCAGTTTAGATCGAGTGGGATGGAGCTATGGCTACACCTTC.

J is TRBJ2-1 and V is TRBV28; D may be TRBD1 or TRBD2 (5 bases each). Germline CDR1 MDHEN, CDR2 SYDVKM. V was trimmed by 4 bases and J by 8 bases, leaving 9 bases between them. The CDR3 runs to 12 residues. The CDR3, as DNA: TGTGCCAGCAGTTGGGGGAACCATGAGCAGTTCTTC. Translation gives CASSWGNHEQFF.

The chain employs TRBV2 and TRBJ2-2; D is undetermined. This CDR3 is 12 amino acids long. The germline CDR1 and CDR2 sequences are SNHLY and FYNNEI. V lost 2 bases and J lost 6, with 4 bases in between. The CDR3 loop is CASSERSGELFF. The CDR3 nucleotides are TGTGCCAGCAGTGAAAGGTCCGGGGAGCTGTTTTTT. The full variable domain, rest sourced from reference TRBV2 and TRBJ2-2, is EPEVTQTPSHQVTQMGQEVILRCVPISNHLYFYWYRQILGQKVEFLVSFYNNEISEKSEIFDDQFSVERPDGSNFTLKIRSTKLEDSAMYFCASSERSGELFFGEGSRLTVL.